A single sample is the source of the 27 T cell receptor beta chains below, sequenced in a study of blood T cells in healthy people across ages. Then a second PCR, running about 7 to 11 cycles, was carried out with a sample-barcoded 5' primer and a J-beta primer mix. TCRdb reanalysed the 5' RACE reads using MiXCR and keeps one entry per CDR3 protein. Here the sample spans some 1.8 million distinct CDR3 sequences, about two fifths being singletons. The sequenced sample was blood. The receptors originated from a human donor in good health.

This clonotype was detected only a few times. The genes are TRBV20-1 and TRBJ1-5, with 12 bases lining up with TRBD1. V lost 6 bases to trimming and J lost 0 bases; unmatched junction nucleotides: 9. The CDR3 has 17 amino acids. CDR1 is DFQATT and CDR2 is SNEGSKA in the germline V gene (reference sequence). In DNA, the CDR3 is TGCAGTGCGATCCCGGGACAGGGGGCGGGTAGCAATCAGCCCCAGCATTTT. It codes for CSAIPGQGAGSNQPQHF.

This clonotype occurred a few times. The chain has TRBV7-9 and TRBJ2-1, with TRBD2 matching 7 bases. V lost 7 bases, J lost 7 bases, and 13 bases stayed unmatched. Germline lookup yields CDR1 SEHNR and CDR2 FQNEAQ (reference sequence). The CDR3 consists of 15 residues. This CDR3 reads CASTSASGKGNEQFF. The CDR3 DNA reads as TGTGCCAGCACCTCGGCTAGCGGTAAAGGTAATGAGCAGTTCTTC.

The V gene is TRBV11-3, the J gene TRBJ2-5; 9 bases agree with TRBD2. The ends lost 7 bases at V and 5 bases at J; junction bases unmatched: 11. The CDR3 is made up of 15 amino acids. Germline V gene lookup returns CDR1 SGHNT and CDR2 YENEEA. CDR3 bases: TGTGCCAGCATTCGGCGCGGGGGGGCTGGGGAGACCCAGTACTTC. As protein: CASIRRGGAGETQYF.

Only a few counts were recorded for this clonotype. This chain uses TRBV6-2 or TRBV6-3 with TRBJ2-5, with 8 bases fitting TRBD1. The last part of the DNA fits TRBJ2-7 better; the J call may be wrong. This CDR3 is 11 amino acids long. Germline V lookup: CDR1 MNHEY, CDR2 SVGEGT. CDR3 coding DNA: TGTGCCACCGGACAGGGAGGCGAGCAGTACTTC. Its translation: CATGQGGEQYF.

The table lists this clonotype with many counts. The chain recombines TRBV29-1 with TRBJ2-1, with D perhaps TRBD2 (6 bases). The V end lost 7 bases, the J end lost 0 bases, and 19 bases lay between the germline ends. The CDR3 sequence is 16 residues long. Germline loops: CDR1 SQVTM, CDR2 ANQGSEA. CDR3: CSGRTTGESSYNEQFF. DNA of the CDR3: TGCAGCGGTAGAACCACGGGGGAGAGCTCCTACAATGAGCAGTTCTTC.

In nucleotides, the CDR3 is TGTGCCAGCAGCCCTCTCGGGGATGAAGCTTTCTTT. It is translated as CASSPLGDEAFF. V and J are TRBV3-1 and TRBJ1-1; D gene uncertain. The CDR3 runs 12 residues. V was clipped by 4 bases and J by 7 bases, with 10 bases between them. Germline values: CDR1 LGHDT, CDR2 YNNKEL (reference sequence).

In its sample, this clonotype was seen once. The CDR3 region is CASSEWGRDTQYF. CDR3 DNA: TGTGCCAGCAGTGAATGGGGGAGAGATACGCAGTATTTT. J is TRBJ2-3 and V is TRBV25-1; D is perhaps TRBD1 or TRBD2 (5 bases each). The V end was cut by 1 base, the J end by 5 bases, with 7 bases between. The germline V gene encodes CDR1 MGHDK and CDR2 SYGVNS. This CDR3 spans 13 amino acids.

CDR3 DNA: TGTGCCAGCAGCTCCGGGGCGGGGGCCGGTTCCGGGGAGCTGTTTTTT. Translation gives CASSSGAGAGSGELFF. The chain uses TRBV11-3 and TRBJ2-2; D possibly corresponds to TRBD2 (7 bases). Deletions cut 4 bases from V and 6 bases from J, with 18 bases between. The germline CDR1 and CDR2 sequences are SGHNT and YENEEA. CDR3 length equals 16 residues.

This chain links TRBV28 with TRBJ2-1; 9 nucleotides line up with TRBD2. CDR1 and CDR2 from the germline V gene are MDHEN and SYDVKM. The CDR3 consists of 20 residues. With 5 bases clipped from V and 0 bases from J, the junction kept 17 bases outside the gene matches. CDR3 coding DNA: TGTGCCAGCAGTCCCCATGGGTGGCTAGCGGGGAAGAGCTCCTACAATGAGCAGTTCTTC. Protein: CASSPHGWLAGKSSYNEQFF.

The rearrangement joins TRBV4-3 to TRBJ2-7, with TRBD1 matching over 10 bases. The V segment lost 0 bases and the J segment 6 bases; nucleotides outside the gene matches: 5. CDR3 length equals 15 residues. Germline V gene lookup returns CDR1 LGHNA and CDR2 YSLEER. The CDR3: CASSQEGTGAVEQYF. The CDR3 bases are TGCGCCAGCAGCCAAGAGGGGACAGGGGCGGTCGAGCAGTACTTC.

The genes are TRBV10-3 and TRBJ2-1; D not certain. The V end was cut by 2 bases, the J end by 8 bases, with 16 bases between. Germline CDR1 reads ENHRY; CDR2 reads SYGVKD. The CDR3 totals 15 residues. The DNA of the CDR3 is TGTGCCATCAGTGAGCCATTTACCCTAGAAGATGAGCAGTTCTTC. Its translation is CAISEPFTLEDEQFF.

This clonotype was observed a handful of times. The chain combines TRBV6-5 with TRBJ1-6, with unresolved D. CDR3 length: 15 amino acids. Trimming cost V 1 base and J 6 bases, with 10 bases left between them. Germline CDR1 MNHEY, CDR2 SVGAGI. CDR3 nucleotides: TGTGCCAGCAGTTACTTCAGGAACAGTAATTCACCCCTCCACTTT. Encoded protein: CASSYFRNSNSPLHF.

The chain is built from TRBV13 and TRBJ2-1, with a tentative D call TRBD1 (6 bases). Germline CDR1 reads PRHDT; CDR2 reads FYEKMQ (reference sequence). This CDR3 is 15 amino acids long. V was cut by 1 base and J by 9 bases, with 16 bases left in between. The CDR3 spells CASSLERGFHTEQFF. The CDR3, as DNA: TGTGCCAGCAGCTTAGAAAGGGGGTTTCACACTGAGCAGTTCTTC. The full variable domain, in which reference TRBV13 and TRBJ2-1 provide the parts outside the CDR3, is AAGVIQSPRHLIKEKRETATLKCYPIPRHDTVYWYQQGPGQDPQFLISFYEKMQSDKGSIPDRFSAQQFSDYHSELNMSSLELGDSALYFCASSLERGFHTEQFFGPGTRLTVL.

The V and J genes are TRBV27 and TRBJ1-5; the D is unclear. Germline V gene sequence: CDR1 MNHEY, CDR2 SMNVEV (reference sequence). CDR3 length: 17 residues. Trimming stripped 5 bases from V and 2 bases from J, with 19 bases between. The CDR3 coding sequence is TGTGCCAGCAGTCCGTCACGACCCCCTATTGGCAATCAGCCCCAGCATTTT. It specifies CASSPSRPPIGNQPQHF.

V and J are TRBV12-3 or TRBV12-4 and TRBJ1-1; 8 bases are shared with TRBD1. The CDR3 is made up of 14 amino acids. J was trimmed by 6 bases and V by 5 bases; bases with no gene match: 8. The CDR3 protein is CASSLRTGHAEAFF. Here the CDR3 DNA reads TGTGCCAGCAGTCTGCGGACAGGGCACGCTGAAGCTTTCTTT.

V gene TRBV7-6 combines with J gene TRBJ1-2; unclear D gene. Germline CDR1 reads SGHVS; CDR2 reads FNYEAQ. The CDR3 contains 14 residues. V was trimmed by 5 bases and J by 3 bases, leaving 13 bases between them. The CDR3 bases are TGTGCCAGCAGCCCGCTTGAGGATGACTATGGCTACACCTTC. This encodes CASSPLEDDYGYTF.

This clonotype occurred once. The chain has TRBV9 and TRBJ1-4; D gene uncertain. CDR1 is SGDLS and CDR2 is YYNGEE in the germline V gene. The CDR3 has 15 amino acids. Deletions cut 0 bases from V and 3 bases from J, with 9 bases between. CDR3 residues: CASSVADQANEKLFF. The CDR3 DNA sequence: TGTGCCAGCAGCGTAGCGGATCAGGCTAATGAAAAACTGTTTTTT. Supplemented by reference TRBV9 and TRBJ1-4, the full variable domain reads DSGVTQTPKHLITATGQRVTLRCSPRSGDLSVYWYQQSLDQGLQFLIQYYNGEERAKGNILERFSAQQFPDLHSELNLSSLELGDSALYFCASSVADQANEKLFFGSGTQLSVL.

To note about this clonotype: One end of the junction is discordant with germline, which a read error may explain. V gene TRBV3-1 combines with J gene TRBJ2-1, with a tentative D call TRBD1 (6 bases). Per the germline V gene, CDR1 is LGHDT and CDR2 is YNNKEL (reference sequence). The length of the CDR3 is 11 residues. The CDR3 DNA reads as TGTGCCTGCAGCCTAGACAGGAAGAAGTTCTTC. It codes for CACSLDRKKFF.

The chain joins TRBV19 to TRBJ1-1; no definite D call. The CDR3 extends over 13 amino acids. With 8 bases removed from V and 4 bases from J, the gap between germline ends came to 14 bases. Germline lookup yields CDR1 LNHDA and CDR2 SQIVND (reference sequence). Here the CDR3 DNA reads TGTGCCAGTGGGGAGGTGGGCACCACTGAAGCTTTCTTT. This codes for CASGEVGTTEAFF.

This clonotype was seen more than once but under ten times. The V gene is TRBV5-1, the J gene TRBJ2-3, with 8 nucleotides matching TRBD2. This CDR3 comprises 16 residues. The V gene end was trimmed by 1 base and the J gene end by 2 bases; junction bases not matched to a gene: 6. Germline assignment: CDR1 SGHRS and CDR2 YFSETQ. The CDR3, as DNA: TGCGCCAGCAGCTTGATCGAGCGGGGGTTCACAGATACGCAGTATTTT. Translated: CASSLIERGFTDTQYF.

This chain uses TRBV7-2 with TRBJ2-4; D remains unclear. Germline assignment: CDR1 SGHTA and CDR2 FQGNSA. V was pared by 1 base and J by 13 bases, with 17 bases between. CDR3 length: 14 residues. The CDR3: CASSLEVSFNEQYF. The CDR3 DNA is TGTGCCAGCAGCTTAGAAGTCAGTTTCAATGAGCAGTACTTC.

The chain employs TRBV20-1 and TRBJ1-1, with 8 bases identical to TRBD1. V dropped 6 bases and J dropped 7; count of bases not matched to a gene: 10. CDR1 DFQATT and CDR2 SNEGSKA come from the germline V gene (reference sequence). The CDR3 is 13 residues long. The CDR3 DNA reads TGCAGTGCAACAGACAGGGGCTGGGTTGAAGCTTTCTTT. The encoded protein is CSATDRGWVEAFF.

This rearrangement joins TRBV4-3 to TRBJ2-7; 11 nucleotides match TRBD2. Germline lookup yields CDR1 LGHNA and CDR2 YSLEER. The CDR3 spans 18 residues. Losses at the gene ends were 0 bases for V and 4 bases for J; bases not matched to a gene: 11. In DNA, the CDR3 is TGCGCCAGCAGCCAAGACGCGGGACTAGCGGTTCCGGGATACGAGCAGTACTTC. It is translated as CASSQDAGLAVPGYEQYF.

Concerning this clonotype: One junction end does not reproduce the germline sequence, and a read error may be involved. This chain uses TRBV5-6 with TRBJ2-7; D ambiguous. Germline V gives CDR1 SGHDT, CDR2 YYEEEE. This CDR3 is 11 amino acids long. The chain's CDR3 is CASSLGNEHYF. CDR3 in DNA: TGTGCCAGCAGCTTAGGGAACGAGCATTACTTC.

This chain connects TRBV4-2 to TRBJ2-5, with D possibly TRBD1 on 6 matching bases. The last part of the DNA fits TRBJ2-7 better; the J call may be wrong. The CDR3 runs 16 residues. Germline CDR1 is LGHNA and CDR2 is YNFKEQ. This CDR3 is CASSVSGTPITYEQYF. The CDR3 nucleotides read TGTGCCAGCAGCGTTTCCGGGACACCGATTACCTACGAGCAGTACTTC.

The chain carries TRBV7-2 and TRBJ2-4; the D is unclear. Trimming took 2 bases from V and 0 from J, leaving 17 bases between them. This CDR3 spans 18 amino acids. Looked up from germline, CDR1 is SGHTA and CDR2 is FQGNSA. The CDR3 DNA reads TGTGCCAGCAGCTTATACACCACAACGGGTAAAGCCAAAAACATTCAGTACTTC. It codes for CASSLYTTTGKAKNIQYF. The full variable domain, rest sourced from reference TRBV7-2 and TRBJ2-4, is GAGVSQSPSNKVTEKGKDVELRCDPISGHTALYWYRQSLGQGLEFLIYFQGNSAPDKSGLPSDRFSAERTGGSVSTLTIQRTQQEDSAVYLCASSLYTTTGKAKNIQYFGAGTRLSVL.

This chain connects TRBV9 to TRBJ1-2; no firm D call. CDR1 is SGDLS and CDR2 is YYNGEE in the germline V gene. The germline V and J ends were trimmed by 0 bases and 3 bases, with 12 bases remaining between them. The CDR3 is made up of 15 amino acids. CDR3 DNA: TGTGCCAGCAGCGTAGCTAGGAGTTTATACTATGGCTACACCTTC. This encodes CASSVARSLYYGYTF.